A selection of T cell receptor beta chains follows, all from one sample in a study of human T cells and chemical hapten exposure. TCRdb used MiXCR to reprocess the RACE reads, holding one entry per CDR3 protein. The sample records tens of thousands of distinct CDR3 sequences, roughly 10% being singletons. The source material was whole blood, sampled in connection with sensitization to the hapten diphenylcyclopropenone (DPC). These receptors were obtained from a woman aged 40 to 50 with alopecia areata. Some clones in this sample may be carry-over from other donors' samples. Each CDR3 is given with its conserved first and last residue. D genes are given only for firm matches. Where a row states a size, it is once, few, many or the class of an expanded clone; other rows omit it.

- few TRBJ2-4 TRBV19 TGTGCCAGTAGTATTACCCCCGGGACAAACATTCAGTACTTC CASSITPGTNIQYF
TRBD2 medium-sized TRBJ2-1 TRBV29-1 TGCAGCGTGCTAGCGGGGGGGTCCTACAATGAGCAGTTCTTC CSVLAGGSYNEQFF
- few TRBJ2-1 TRBV12-3/TRBV12-4 TGTGCCAGCAGTTTCTGGGGTAGAAGCCCTAAGGAGCAGTTCTTC CASSFWGRSPKEQFF
- many TRBJ2-5 TRBV7-8 TGTGCCAGCAGCTTAGCGGGGGGCATTCAGACCCAGTACTTC CASSLAGGIQTQYF
TRBD2 many TRBJ2-3 TRBV11-1 TGTGCCAGCAGGGGGAGACTAGCGGGGGACCGCACAGATACGCAGTATTTT CASRGRLAGDRTDTQYF
- few TRBJ2-3 TRBV5-8 TGTGCCAGCAGCTGGGGGGCAGATACGCAGTATTTT CASSWGADTQYF
- few TRBJ2-7 TRBV7-2 TGTGCCAGCAGCTTAGGTTCCAGGGGGGCCTCCTACGAGCAGTACTTC CASSLGSRGASYEQYF
TRBD1 many TRBJ1-1 TRBV6-2/TRBV6-3 TGTGCCAGCAGTCATGGCCCCCCGAGACAGGGAATGAACACTGAAGCTTTCTTT CASSHGPPRQGMNTEAFF
- large TRBJ1-1 TRBV23-1 TGCGCCAGCAGTCAAGACCCCCCGGCAGGGGAAACTGAAGCTTTCTTT CASSQDPPAGETEAFF
- - TRBJ2-2 TRBV6-2/TRBV6-3 TGTGCCAGCAGTTCGGGCGGGACGAACACCGGGGAGCTGTTTTTT CASSSGGTNTGELFF
- many TRBJ2-2 TRBV20-1 TGCAGTGCTAGATCAAACAGGGAAACCGGGGAGCTGTTTTTT CSARSNRETGELFF
- - TRBJ2-3 TRBV7-9 TGTGCCAGCAGCTCTGGGACTTCACGCACAGATACGCAGTATTTT CASSSGTSRTDTQYF
- - TRBJ1-1 TRBV7-6 TGTGCCAGCAGCTTAGCGGGGCAACAGAACACTGAAGCTTTCTTT CASSLAGQQNTEAFF
- - TRBJ1-2 TRBV2 TGTGCCAGCAGCAGGGACATAACAAACTATGGCTACACCTTC CASSRDITNYGYTF